Following are 3 T cell receptor beta chains from one sample sequenced in a study of chemoradiotherapy in HPV16-positive cancers. Repertoires were generated with immunoSEQ multiplex PCR, while TCRdb's copy carries only in-frame clones and drops some. The table records 25,000 to 35,000 clones, more than 85% of them present only once. The input for sequencing was blood, taken from a patient who underwent chemoradiotherapy. These receptors were obtained from a human donor with HPV-associated anogenital cancer.

This rearrangement joins TRBV7-2 to TRBJ2-5; D is perhaps TRBD1 (7 bases). The CDR3 length is 15 residues. The V and J ends lost 5 bases and 5 bases respectively, with 18 bases between them. Germline-derived CDR1 and CDR2 are SGHTA and FQGNSA. The CDR3 is CASSGRGASVETQYF. The CDR3 DNA follows: TGTGCCAGCAGCGGCAGGGGGGCATCGGTCGAGACCCAGTACTTC.

The chain carries TRBV7-8 and TRBJ2-6; 11 bases align to TRBD1. Germline V gives CDR1 SGHVS, CDR2 FQNEAQ. The CDR3 spans 18 residues. The junction had 8 bases not matched to a gene; V was cut back by 3 bases and J by 4 bases. The CDR3 DNA reads TGTGCCAGCAGCTTTCCGGGACAGGGGGGTGTCGGGGCCAACGTCCTGACTTTC. Amino acid sequence: CASSFPGQGGVGANVLTF.

The rearrangement joins TRBV4-2 to TRBJ2-5; D ambiguous. The CDR3 totals 15 residues. V lost 0 bases, J lost 4 bases, and 12 bases lay in between. Germline values: CDR1 LGHNA, CDR2 YNFKEQ. For the CDR3, the DNA is TGTGCCAGCAGCCAAGATGGTAGGGCCGGAGAGACCCAGTACTTC. This encodes CASSQDGRAGETQYF.